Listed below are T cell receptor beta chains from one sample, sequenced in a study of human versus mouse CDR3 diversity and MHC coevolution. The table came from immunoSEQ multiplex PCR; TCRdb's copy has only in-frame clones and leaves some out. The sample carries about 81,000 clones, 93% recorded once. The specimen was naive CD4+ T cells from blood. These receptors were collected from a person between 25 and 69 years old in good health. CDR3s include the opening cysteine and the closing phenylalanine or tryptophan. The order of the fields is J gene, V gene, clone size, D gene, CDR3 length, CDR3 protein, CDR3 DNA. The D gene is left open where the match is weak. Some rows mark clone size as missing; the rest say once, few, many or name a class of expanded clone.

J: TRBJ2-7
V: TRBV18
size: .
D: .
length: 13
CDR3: CASSPGAWREQYF
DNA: TGTGCCAGCTCACCAGGAGCGTGGAGGGAGCAGTACTTC

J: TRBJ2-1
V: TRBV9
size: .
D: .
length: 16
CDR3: CASSVGASGPDNEQFF
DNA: TGTGCCAGCAGCGTAGGGGCGAGCGGGCCCGACAATGAGCAGTTCTTC

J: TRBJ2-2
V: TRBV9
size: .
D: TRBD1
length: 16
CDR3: CASSRLGGFNTGELFF
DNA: TGTGCCAGCAGCCGTCTAGGGGGCTTCAACACCGGGGAGCTGTTTTTT

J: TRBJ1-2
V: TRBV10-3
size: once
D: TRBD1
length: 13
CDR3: CAISVGGDYGYTF
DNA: TGTGCCATCAGTGTAGGGGGCGACTATGGCTACACCTTC

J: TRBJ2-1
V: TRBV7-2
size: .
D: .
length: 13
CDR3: CASSLDTYNEQFF
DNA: TGTGCCAGCAGCTTAGACACCTACAATGAGCAGTTCTTC

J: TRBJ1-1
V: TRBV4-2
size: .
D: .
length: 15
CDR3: CASSQAFPVNTEAFF
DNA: TGTGCCAGCAGCCAAGCCTTTCCCGTGAACACTGAAGCTTTCTTT

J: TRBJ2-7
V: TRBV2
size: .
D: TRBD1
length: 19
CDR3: CASSFRRDRGSSSSYEQYF
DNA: TGTGCCAGCAGTTTCCGGCGGGACAGGGGCTCCTCATCAAGCTACGAGCAGTACTTC

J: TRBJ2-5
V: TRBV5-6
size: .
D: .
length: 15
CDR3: CASNLPGGFGETQYF
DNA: TGTGCCAGCAACCTACCAGGGGGGTTCGGAGAGACCCAGTACTTC

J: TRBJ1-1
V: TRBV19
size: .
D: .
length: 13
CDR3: CASSIRENTEAFF
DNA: TGTGCCAGTAGTATCAGGGAGAACACTGAAGCTTTCTTT

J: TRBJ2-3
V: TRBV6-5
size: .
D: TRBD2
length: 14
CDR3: CASRPGLASDTQYF
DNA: TGTGCCAGCAGGCCGGGACTAGCTTCAGATACGCAGTATTTT

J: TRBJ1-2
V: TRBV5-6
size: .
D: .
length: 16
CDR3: CASSSTGRRDQDGYTF
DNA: TGTGCCAGCAGCTCCACCGGACGCCGGGATCAGGATGGCTACACCTTC

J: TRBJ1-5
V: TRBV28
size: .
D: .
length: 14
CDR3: CASSFRGFGQPQHF
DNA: TGTGCCAGCAGTTTTAGGGGGTTCGGTCAGCCCCAGCATTTT

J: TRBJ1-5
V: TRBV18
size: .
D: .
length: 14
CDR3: CASSPDRIRQPQHF
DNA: TGTGCCAGCTCTCCGGACAGAATACGTCAGCCCCAGCATTTT

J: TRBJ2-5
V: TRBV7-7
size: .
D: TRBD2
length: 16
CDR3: CASSLSRGLALETQYF
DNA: TGTGCTAGCAGCTTAAGTCGAGGACTAGCACTGGAGACCCAGTACTTC

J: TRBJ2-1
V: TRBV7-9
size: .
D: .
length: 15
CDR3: CASSFPRGGKNEQFF
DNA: TGTGCCAGCAGCTTTCCGCGGGGTGGGAAGAATGAGCAGTTCTTC

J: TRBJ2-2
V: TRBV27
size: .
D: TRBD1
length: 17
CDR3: CASSFGDRVGYPGELFF
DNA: TGTGCCAGCAGTTTTGGGGACAGGGTGGGTTATCCCGGGGAGCTGTTTTTT

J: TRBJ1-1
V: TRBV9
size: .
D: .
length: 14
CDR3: CASSVDTRGTEAFF
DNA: TGTGCCAGCAGCGTAGATACCAGGGGCACTGAAGCTTTCTTT

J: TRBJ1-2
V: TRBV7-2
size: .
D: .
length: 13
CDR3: CASSPYRDYGYTF
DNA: TGTGCCAGCAGCCCCTACAGAGACTATGGCTACACCTTC

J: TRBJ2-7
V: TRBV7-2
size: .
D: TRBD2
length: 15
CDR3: CASSLPGTTPNEQYF
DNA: TGTGCCAGCAGCCTTCCTGGGACTACTCCCAACGAGCAGTACTTC

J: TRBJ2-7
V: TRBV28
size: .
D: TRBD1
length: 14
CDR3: CASSTGTGGYEQYF
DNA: TGTGCCAGCAGTACCGGGACAGGGGGCTACGAGCAGTACTTC

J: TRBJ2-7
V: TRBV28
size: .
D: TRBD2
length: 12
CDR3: CASGGGIYEQYF
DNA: TGTGCCAGCGGGGGGGGGATCTACGAGCAGTACTTC

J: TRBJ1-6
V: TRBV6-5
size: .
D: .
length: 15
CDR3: CASSYYSGDNSPLHF
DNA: TGTGCCAGCAGTTACTATTCAGGGGATAATTCACCCCTCCACTTT

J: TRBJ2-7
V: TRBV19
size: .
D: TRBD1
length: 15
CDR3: CASRPLGTGSIEQYF
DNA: TGTGCCAGTAGGCCCCTCGGGACAGGGTCCATCGAGCAGTACTTC

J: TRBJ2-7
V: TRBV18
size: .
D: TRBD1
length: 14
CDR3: CASSPGRQGNEQYF
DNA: TGTGCCAGCTCACCAGGGAGACAGGGCAACGAGCAGTACTTC

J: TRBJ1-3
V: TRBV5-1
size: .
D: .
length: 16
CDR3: CASSPDSRFSGNTIYF
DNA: TGCGCCAGCAGCCCGGACAGCAGATTCTCTGGAAACACCATATATTTT

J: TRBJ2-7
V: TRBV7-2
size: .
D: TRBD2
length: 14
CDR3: CASSPGLAHYEQYF
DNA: TGTGCCAGCAGCCCGGGACTAGCTCACTACGAGCAGTACTTC

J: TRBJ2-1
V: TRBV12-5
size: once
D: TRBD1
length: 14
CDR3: CASATGQGLNEQFF
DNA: TGTGCTAGTGCCACGGGACAGGGCCTCAATGAGCAGTTCTTC

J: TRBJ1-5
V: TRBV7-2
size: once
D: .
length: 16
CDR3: CASSSILEGFHQPQHF
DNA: TGTGCCAGCAGCTCCATTCTGGAGGGTTTCCATCAGCCCCAGCATTTT

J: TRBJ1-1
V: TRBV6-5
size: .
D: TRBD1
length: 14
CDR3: CASSPGDRGTEAFF
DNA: TGTGCCAGCAGTCCCGGCGACAGGGGGACTGAAGCTTTCTTT

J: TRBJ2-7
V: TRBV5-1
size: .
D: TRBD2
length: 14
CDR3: CASRMTGGSYEQYF
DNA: TGCGCCAGCAGAATGACGGGGGGCTCCTACGAGCAGTACTTC

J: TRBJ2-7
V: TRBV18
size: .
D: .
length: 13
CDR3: CASSPYAAYEQYF
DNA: TGTGCCAGCTCCCCTTATGCGGCCTACGAGCAGTACTTC

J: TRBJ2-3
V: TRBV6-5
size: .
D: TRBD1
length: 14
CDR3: CASSIQGATDTQYF
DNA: TGTGCCAGCAGTATTCAGGGGGCAACAGATACGCAGTATTTT

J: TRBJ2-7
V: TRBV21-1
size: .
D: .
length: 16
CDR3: CASGGVRDRLSYEQYF
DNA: TGTGCCAGCGGGGGGGTTAGGGACAGGCTCTCCTACGAGCAGTACTTC

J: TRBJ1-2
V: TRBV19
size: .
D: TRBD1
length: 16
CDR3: CASSIPTRQGKYGYTF
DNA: TGTGCCAGTAGTATCCCAACCCGACAGGGGAAGTATGGCTACACCTTC

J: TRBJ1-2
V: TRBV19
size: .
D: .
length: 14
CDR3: CASSRDGQTYGYTF
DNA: TGTGCCAGTAGCCGAGACGGACAGACCTATGGCTACACCTTC

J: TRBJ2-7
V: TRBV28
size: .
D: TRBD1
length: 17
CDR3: CASRTQQGVASSYEQYF
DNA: TGTGCCAGCAGAACTCAACAGGGGGTGGCTAGCTCCTACGAGCAGTACTTC

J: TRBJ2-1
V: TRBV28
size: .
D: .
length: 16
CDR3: CASSLSGDGSRNEQFF
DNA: TGTGCCAGCAGTTTATCAGGCGACGGGAGTCGAAATGAGCAGTTCTTC

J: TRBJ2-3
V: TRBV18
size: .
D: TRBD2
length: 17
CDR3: CASSPPASGAYTDTQYF
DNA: TGTGCCAGCTCACCACCAGCTAGCGGGGCTTACACAGATACGCAGTATTTT

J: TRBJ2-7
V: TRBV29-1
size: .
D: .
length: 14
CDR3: CSVRAGLTSSEQYF
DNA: TGCAGCGTTCGGGCAGGGTTGACCTCCTCCGAGCAGTACTTC

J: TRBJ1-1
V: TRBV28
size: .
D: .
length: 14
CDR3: CASTRDTLNTEAFF
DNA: TGTGCCAGCACCCGGGACACTTTGAACACTGAAGCTTTCTTT

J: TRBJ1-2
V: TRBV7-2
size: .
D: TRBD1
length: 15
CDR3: CASSLTGGQGHGYTF
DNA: TGTGCCAGCAGCTTAACAGGGGGACAGGGACATGGCTACACCTTC

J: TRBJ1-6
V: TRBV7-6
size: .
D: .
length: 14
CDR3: CASSLGQMNSPLHF
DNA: TGTGCCAGCAGCTTAGGACAGATGAATTCACCCCTCCACTTT

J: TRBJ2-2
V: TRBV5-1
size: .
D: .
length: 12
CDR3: CASSQNTGELFF
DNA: TGCGCCAGCAGCCAAAACACCGGGGAGCTGTTTTTT

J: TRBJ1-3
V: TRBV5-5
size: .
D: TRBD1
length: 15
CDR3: CASSRGQASGNTIYF
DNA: TGTGCCAGCAGCCGCGGACAGGCGTCTGGAAACACCATATATTTT

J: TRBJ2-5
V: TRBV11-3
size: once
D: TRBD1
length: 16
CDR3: CASSLGTAGGQETQYF
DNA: TGTGCCAGCAGCTTAGGAACAGCAGGGGGCCAAGAGACCCAGTACTTC

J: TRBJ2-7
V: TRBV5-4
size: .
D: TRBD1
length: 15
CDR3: CASSSIRGLRHEQYF
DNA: TGTGCCAGCAGCTCAATTAGGGGGCTTCGCCACGAGCAGTACTTC